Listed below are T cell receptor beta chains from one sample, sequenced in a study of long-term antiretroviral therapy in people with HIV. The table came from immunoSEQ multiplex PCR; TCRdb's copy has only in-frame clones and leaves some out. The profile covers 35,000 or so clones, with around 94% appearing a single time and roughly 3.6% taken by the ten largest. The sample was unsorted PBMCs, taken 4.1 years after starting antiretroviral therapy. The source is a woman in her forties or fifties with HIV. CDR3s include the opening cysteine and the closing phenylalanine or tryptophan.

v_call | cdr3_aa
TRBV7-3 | CASSLRPGQLTSGANVLTF
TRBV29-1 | CSVRRDLSSEQYF
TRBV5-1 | CASSWGGRNLYTF
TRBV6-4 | CASSPDRANSPLHF
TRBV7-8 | CASSANRGRRETQYF
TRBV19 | CASIGRGVTEAFF
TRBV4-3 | CASSQELAGGSSTDTQYF
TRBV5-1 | CASSYRTGRTGELFF
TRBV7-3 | CASSARTGPYNEQFF
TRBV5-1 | CASSLGAHNQETQYF
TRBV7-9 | CASSLASPRHGANVLTF
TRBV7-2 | CASSSWTSGGSTDTQYF
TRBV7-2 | CASSLVPVSNTGELFF
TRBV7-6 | CASASGRVAGNTIYF
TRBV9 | CASSVAGGGETQYF
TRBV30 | CAWNTAGWYGYTF
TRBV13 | CASSLARRGFYGYTF
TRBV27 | CASSLSPLVRADTQYF
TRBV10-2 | CASSDPLRRGRRETQYF
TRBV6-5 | CASSYSSRVYLYF
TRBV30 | CAWSVGNTIYF
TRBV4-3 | CASSPGQGPYGYTF
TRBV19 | CASRDRRYEQYF
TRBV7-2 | CASSILVQETQYF
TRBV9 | CASSVSGGMPEAFF
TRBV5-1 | CASSFGGPNEQYF
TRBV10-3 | CAISELAGGSTDTQYF
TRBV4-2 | CASSQEGLAETGELFF
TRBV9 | CASSRAGGYNEQFF
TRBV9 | CASTPTGSYTEAFF
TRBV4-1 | CASSRGLRTTNEKLFF
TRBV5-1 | CASSLTTGNYGYTF
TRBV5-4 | CASSGPPDRESYTF
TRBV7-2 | CASSLGSGGGYEQYF
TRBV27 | CASSRAGPSYEQYF
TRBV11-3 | CASSLGPGQDAGELFF
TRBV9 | CASSIGTSGRKDTQYF
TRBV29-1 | CSVVAALNTEAFF
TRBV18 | CASSLRGSYEQYF
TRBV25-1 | CASSNRQLDTQYF
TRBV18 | CASSLTGGGTEAFF
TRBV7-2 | CASSLGTTDTQYF
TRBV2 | CASGGATDTQYF
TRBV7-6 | CASSSRPTGGPYNEQFF
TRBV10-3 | CAISEMSGGRADTQYF
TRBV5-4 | CASSLRPGADTQYF
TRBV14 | CASSSLSAGQRTDTQYF
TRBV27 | CASSFSAGGLTDTQYF